This T cell receptor beta chain appears in the sequencing data of a study of blood T cells in healthy people across ages. Each sample had at least 6 million PBMCs isolated. The ends were cut back, 8 bases at V and 2 bases at J, with 16 bases in the middle. Germline CDR1 is MDHEN and CDR2 is SYDVKM. The CDR3 is 14 amino acids. Then a second PCR, running roughly 7 to 11 cycles, was carried out with a sample-barcoded 5' primer and a J-beta primer mix. TCRdb recomputed calls from the 5' RACE reads with MiXCR, one row per CDR3 protein. The sample includes over 1,200,000 distinct CDR3 sequences, roughly 64% of them seen just once.

The sequence derives from a man aged 18 to 29 in good health. The rearrangement joins TRBV28 to TRBJ2-7, with unresolved D. Specimen: blood. The CDR3 DNA is TGTGCCAGCCAAAACCGGGTCTTCACCTACGAGCAGTACTTC. This gives the protein CASQNRVFTYEQYF.